These 16 T cell receptor beta chains originate from one sample sequenced in a study of blood T cells in healthy people across ages. Combining a sample-barcoded 5' primer with a J-beta primer mix, a second PCR ran for about 6 to 12 cycles. TCRdb re-called the 5' RACE reads with MiXCR, one entry per CDR3 protein. In the table there are hundreds of thousands of distinct CDR3 sequences, approximately 39% of which are singletons. Material for sequencing was blood. The receptors shown here come from an older woman in good health.

This chain's CDR3 is CSARDPLAGGNEQYF. CDR3 bases: TGCAGTGCTAGAGATCCCCTAGCGGGAGGGAACGAGCAGTACTTC. This rearrangement joins TRBV20-1 to TRBJ2-7, with TRBD2 matching 12 bases. This CDR3 has 15 residues. Looked up from germline, CDR1 is DFQATT and CDR2 is SNEGSKA (reference sequence). With V trimmed by 0 bases and J by 5 bases, 5 bases remained unmatched.

Of note for this clonotype: A much larger clonotype is one base distant, so this may be a read error. The chain carries TRBV29-1 and TRBJ1-2, with no clear D. The V end lost 2 bases, the J end lost 0 bases, and 10 bases lay between the germline ends. The germline gives CDR1 SQVTM, CDR2 ANQGSEA. CDR3 length: 14 amino acids. CDR3 in DNA: TGCAGCGTTGAATTGGCAGAAGCTAACTATGGCTACACCTTC. This translates into CSVELAEANYGYTF.

The chain joins TRBV7-6 to TRBJ2-3, with TRBD2 matching 8 bases. Trimming cost V 5 bases and J 2 bases; bases outside gene matches: 9. The V gene's germline CDR1 is SGHVS and CDR2 FNYEAQ. CDR3 length: 16 amino acids. The CDR3, as DNA: TGTGCCAGCAGCCGCGAGGCGGGGGGCCCCACAGATACGCAGTATTTT. It yields the protein CASSREAGGPTDTQYF.

The chain links TRBV14 to TRBJ2-5; 7 bases are a match to TRBD2. From germline, CDR1 is SGHDN and CDR2 FVKESK. The CDR3 length is 14 residues. V was clipped by 0 bases and J by 4 bases; unmatched bases: 2. This CDR3 reads CASSQDASGETQYF. In DNA form, the CDR3 reads TGTGCCAGCAGCCAAGACGCTAGCGGAGAGACCCAGTACTTC. The variable domain in full, with the rest retrieved from reference TRBV14 and TRBJ2-5, is EAGVTQFPSHSVIEKGQTVTLRCDPISGHDNLYWYRRVMGKEIKFLLHFVKESKQDESGMPNNRFLAERTGGTYSTLKVQPAELEDSGVYFCASSQDASGETQYFGPGTRLLVL.

The CDR3 coding sequence is TGTGCCAGCGGCCACCGGGGGGGGTACCCCACTAGCGGGAAGACGGACGAGCAGTACTTC. Encoded protein: CASGHRGGYPTSGKTDEQYF. V is TRBV21-1 and J is TRBJ2-7; TRBD2, the table's D call, was not compared with the DNA. TRBV21-1 is termed a pseudogene. The CDR3 loop spans 20 amino acids.

The CDR3 DNA sequence: TGTGCCAGCAGCCACCGGGGGGGGGCCCCCTACGAGCAGTACTTC. Translated: CASSHRGGAPYEQYF. This chain links TRBV7-9 with TRBJ2-4; the match to TRBD2 covers 8 bases. The DNA end lines up better with TRBJ2-7; the J call may be wrong. The CDR3 is made up of 15 amino acids. Germline V gene data show CDR1 as SEHNR and CDR2 as FQNEAQ (reference sequence).

This clonotype was seen only a few times. The rearrangement uses TRBV20-1 and TRBJ2-1, with unresolved D. V was shortened by 6 bases and J by 4 bases, with 10 bases between the two germline ends. In germline, CDR1 is DFQATT, CDR2 SNEGSKA (reference sequence). This CDR3 is built from 12 residues. The CDR3: CSATDEYNEQFF. The CDR3, as DNA: TGCAGTGCCACCGACGAATACAATGAGCAGTTCTTC.

Comment on this clonotype: This may stem from a read error, because a much larger clone lies one nucleotide away. Here the CDR3 omits its conserved ending phenylalanine or tryptophan, so a read error is the likely source. The chain carries TRBV4-3 and TRBJ2-1; 7 nucleotides agree with TRBD2. Per the germline V gene, CDR1 is LGHNA and CDR2 is YSLEER. The junction had 3 bases not matched to a gene; V was cut back by 0 bases and J by 7 bases. CDR3 size: 14 residues. The CDR3 sequence: CASSQDSGTNEQFV. In DNA form, the CDR3 reads TGCGCCAGCAGCCAAGACAGCGGGACGAATGAGCAGTTCGTC.

This clonotype was observed a handful of times. The V and J genes are TRBV20-1 and TRBJ2-4, with 11 bases aligning to TRBD1. CDR1 and CDR2 from the germline V gene are DFQATT and SNEGSKA (reference sequence). J was trimmed by 7 bases and V by 4 bases; bases with no gene match: 3. CDR3 length equals 13 residues. The CDR3 protein is CSAKRDRGNIQYF. The CDR3 DNA sequence: TGCAGTGCTAAGCGGGACAGGGGGAACATTCAGTACTTC.

Details on this clonotype: One junction end disagrees with the germline gene, perhaps due to a read error. The rearrangement uses TRBV10-3 and TRBJ2-5, with 8 bases fitting TRBD2. This CDR3 spans 14 amino acids. From germline, CDR1 is ENHRY and CDR2 SYGVKD. CDR3 region: CAISVETSEEAQYF. The CDR3 bases are TGTGCCATCAGTGTAGAGACTAGCGAAGAGGCCCAGTACTTC.

This rearrangement joins TRBV9 to TRBJ2-3; D ambiguous. Per the germline V gene, CDR1 is SGDLS and CDR2 is YYNGEE. V was clipped by 0 bases and J by 2 bases, with 4 bases between them. The length of the CDR3 is 13 residues. DNA for the CDR3: TGTGCCAGCAGCGTAGGCATCACAGATACGCAGTATTTT. This gives the protein CASSVGITDTQYF.

This chain links TRBV12-3 or TRBV12-4 with TRBJ1-1, with 8 bases lining up with TRBD1. V shed 4 bases and J 5 bases; nucleotides not matched to a gene: 15. The CDR3 extends over 17 amino acids. Here the CDR3 reads CASSSSQGASPYTEAFF. CDR3 DNA: TGTGCCAGCAGTTCTTCCCAGGGGGCTTCGCCCTATACTGAAGCTTTCTTT.

V is TRBV20-1 and J is TRBJ1-2; 8 bases map to TRBD1. J was trimmed by 2 bases and V by 2 bases; bases with no gene match: 1. This CDR3 comprises 13 residues. Per germline, CDR1 DFQATT and CDR2 SNEGSKA (reference sequence). The CDR3 sequence is CSARRTGNYGYTF. In nucleotides, the CDR3 is TGCAGTGCTAGACGGACAGGGAACTATGGCTACACCTTC.

The chain is built from TRBV9 and TRBJ2-3; tentatively, D is TRBD1 or TRBD2 (5 bases each). Germline CDR1 SGDLS, CDR2 YYNGEE. The CDR3 length is 16 residues. Trimming left V 4 bases short and J 1 base short, with 16 bases between. CDR3 region: CASSPGTFSGTDTQYF. The CDR3 DNA reads as TGTGCCAGCAGCCCCGGGACCTTCAGCGGCACAGATACGCAGTATTTT.

This clonotype was detected only a few times. CDR3 coding DNA: TGTGCCAGCAGCTTAGCGGGGCTAGTATTGCCTGAGCAGTTCTTC. Its protein is CASSLAGLVLPEQFF. The V call is TRBV7-2, the J call TRBJ2-1; possible D gene TRBD1, 5 bases. The CDR3 runs to 15 residues. Germline CDR1 and CDR2: SGHTA and FQGNSA. V gave up 0 bases and J gave up 9 bases, with 15 bases separating them.

A few counts support this clonotype. CDR3 region: CASSSGSRAGELFF. CDR3 nucleotide sequence: TGTGCCAGCAGTTCTGGGAGTCGGGCCGGGGAGCTGTTTTTT. The rearrangement joins TRBV12-3 or TRBV12-4 to TRBJ2-2; D is possibly TRBD2 (5 bases). Trimming took off 4 bases at V and 6 bases at J, with 12 bases between the two ends. The CDR3 sequence is 14 residues long.